This TCR beta chain was recorded in a study of T-cell reconstitution after alpha-beta-depleted transplantation in children. Germline-derived CDR1 and CDR2 are MNHEY and SMNVEV (reference sequence). The CDR3 length is 17 residues. V lost 6 bases, J lost 4 bases, and 12 bases stayed unmatched. A library of TCRbeta sequences, prepared with unique molecular identifiers, was generated. Each CDR3 protein gets one entry after TCRdb re-called the PCR reads with MiXCR. The sample records a few hundred thousand distinct CDR3 sequences, about a tenth being singletons. This clonotype has just a few counts. This chain connects TRBV27 to TRBJ2-3; the match to TRBD1 covers 11 bases. This sequence was found in a human donor who donated a stem cell graft to a child with acute lymphoblastic leukemia. Sequencing was performed on PBMCs from the stem cell graft donor, taken from the stem cell graft. The CDR3 loop reads CASRTMTGTGGPDTQYF. The CDR3 bases are TGTGCCAGCAGGACGATGACCGGGACAGGGGGTCCAGATACGCAGTATTTT.